The TCR beta chain described here comes from a study of T-cell memory formation after mild COVID-19. About the research overall: TCR clusters were mostly donor specific.

CDR1 LGHDT and CDR2 YNNKEL come from the germline V gene (reference sequence). V was trimmed by 4 bases and J by 0 bases, leaving 12 bases between them. The length of the CDR3 is 15 residues. Comments on this clonotype: The antigen is not known.

5'RACE with constant-segment primers yielded barcoded, UMI-tagged TCR alpha and TCR beta cDNA libraries. TCRdb independently ran MiXCR on the 5' RACE reads; one entry per CDR3 protein. The sample has some 210,000 distinct CDR3 sequences; about 27% are singletons. Broader study findings: There was a balanced CD4/CD8 profile in clones contracting day 15 to 85, and later expanders leaned CD4+.

The material sequenced was PBMCs or a T cell subset sorted from them (not recorded which). The chain is built from TRBV3-1 and TRBJ1-1; D perhaps matches TRBD1 (6 bases). The sequence was collected from an adult woman who had mild COVID-19 (a few samples of this study predate the infection). Cell type and time point are not known. CDR3 nucleotide sequence: TGTGCCAGCAGCCGCCGGAGGGGGGTGAACACTGAAGCTTTCTTT. Its translation is CASSRRRGVNTEAFF.